The entry below describes one TCR beta chain. Its antigen is as yet unknown. At one end the junction does not follow the germline gene, possibly because of a read error. This entry belongs to a study of T-cell reconstitution after alpha-beta-depleted transplantation in children. Findings of the study overall: Diversity of TCRbeta at day 60 was high in some patients, arising from surviving recipient T cells and thymic progenitors. Expanded graft clones, several hundred of them, were reportedly the source of alpha-beta T cells about two months after transplant. A year post-transplant, T-cell counts and diversity derived mostly from newly produced T cells.

Unique molecular identifiers were used in preparing the TCRbeta library. TCRdb used MiXCR to reprocess the PCR reads, holding one entry per CDR3 protein. The sample lists 200,000 to 250,000 distinct CDR3 sequences, approximately 10% occurring once. Germline CDR1 reads SGHTA; CDR2 reads FQGNSA. This CDR3 comprises 14 residues. Sample: PBMCs, taken before TCRalphabeta/CD19-depleted stem cell transplant. The chain is built from TRBV7-2 and TRBJ2-7, with 7 bases lining up with TRBD1. The origin of this receptor is a child younger than two with acute myeloid leukemia, due to receive a stem cell transplant. CDR3 in DNA: TGTGCCAACAGCTTAGGAGACAGGGCCTACGAGCAGTACTTC. This gives the protein CANSLGDRAYEQYF.